The 26 T cell receptor beta chains given below trace back to one sample, sequenced in a study of cytomegalovirus exposure and HLA in healthy donors. PCR primers comprised 60 Vbeta and 13 Jbeta primers. The table came from immunoSEQ multiplex PCR; TCRdb's copy has only in-frame clones and leaves some out. The sample holds about 43,000 clones, roughly half seen once. Sequences were obtained from PBMCs. All receptors come from a man aged 55 to 70 in good health and CMV-seronegative.

This clone was found a few times. This chain uses TRBV2 with TRBJ1-1; D unresolved. This CDR3 spans 14 amino acids. Trimming removed 5 bases from V and 11 bases from J, with 21 bases in between. The germline V gene encodes CDR1 SNHLY and CDR2 FYNNEI. The CDR3 loop reads CASSPAATGVIAFF. The CDR3 DNA reads as TGTGCCAGCAGTCCCGCTGCAACCGGGGTAATTGCTTTCTTT.

The rearrangement joins TRBV19 to TRBJ1-2, with 9 bases aligning to TRBD1. V was clipped by 6 bases and J by 8 bases; unmatched bases: 7. The CDR3 is 13 amino acids. Germline CDR1 LNHDA, CDR2 SQIVND (reference sequence). CDR3 sequence (DNA): TGTGCCAGTAGCGGCAGGACAGGGGTGGGCTACACCTTC. Its protein is CASSGRTGVGYTF. Complete variable domain (other parts from reference TRBV19 and TRBJ1-2): DGGITQSPKYLFRKEGQNVTLSCEQNLNHDAMYWYRQDPGQGLRLIYYSQIVNDFQKGDIAEGYSVSREKKESFPLTVTSAQKNPTAFYLCASSGRTGVGYTFGSGTRLTVV.

V gene TRBV9 combines with J gene TRBJ1-4; D is unclear. The CDR3 spans 14 residues. The germline V gene has CDR1 SGDLS and CDR2 YYNGEE. V lost 0 bases and J lost 4, with 7 bases in between. The CDR3 DNA is TGTGCCAGCAGCGTAGGGCAGGTTAATGAAAAACTGTTTTTT. Protein sequence: CASSVGQVNEKLFF.

This clone was seen more than once but under ten times. The genes are TRBV4-3 and TRBJ2-7; D unresolved. This CDR3 contains 15 residues. Trimming shortened V by 0 bases and J by 0 bases, and 9 bases separated the two germline ends. Per the germline V gene, CDR1 is LGHNA and CDR2 is YSLEER. The CDR3 is CASSQDPASSYEQYF. The CDR3 nucleotides read TGCGCCAGCAGCCAAGATCCCGCCAGCTCCTACGAGCAGTACTTC.

The table lists this clone with a count of one. The chain uses TRBV5-1 and TRBJ1-2; TRBD1 matches at 10 bases. The germline V gene encodes CDR1 SGHRS and CDR2 YFSETQ. The CDR3 runs 13 residues. The V and J ends lost 5 bases and 8 bases, in that order; junction bases with no gene match: 6. CDR3 bases: TGCGCCAGCAGGGAGGGACAGGGGCTCGGCTACACCTTC. This gives the protein CASREGQGLGYTF.

The genes are TRBV28 and TRBJ1-2; D gene ambiguous. This CDR3 contains 12 residues. Germline-derived CDR1 and CDR2 are MDHEN and SYDVKM. The V end lost 7 bases, the J end lost 7 bases, and 13 bases lay between the germline ends. This CDR3 reads CASTTPLSGYTF. The CDR3 DNA sequence: TGTGCCAGCACAACTCCCCTCTCTGGCTACACCTTC.

This clone has a handful of counts. CDR3 nucleotides: TGTGCCAGCGGGGGGGAAGATACGCAGTATTTT. It translates to CASGGEDTQYF. V usage is TRBV9 and J usage is TRBJ2-3, with 7 bases identical to TRBD2. Germline V gene data show CDR1 as SGDLS and CDR2 as YYNGEE. This CDR3 spans 11 amino acids. V lost 7 bases, J lost 5 bases, and 1 base stayed unmatched. The whole variable domain, filled in from reference TRBV9 and TRBJ2-3, reads DSGVTQTPKHLITATGQRVTLRCSPRSGDLSVYWYQQSLDQGLQFLIQYYNGEERAKGNILERFSAQQFPDLHSELNLSSLELGDSALYFCASGGEDTQYFGPGTRLTVL.

This clone was detected a few times. The J gene is TRBJ1-1, the V gene TRBV11-3; TRBD1 might be the D (5 bases). Trimming cost V 3 bases and J 6 bases, with 11 bases left between them. CDR3 length equals 13 residues. Germline loops: CDR1 SGHNT, CDR2 YENEEA. The CDR3 region has the DNA TGTGCCAGCAGCTTGGGGGGACGGGCTGAAGCTTTCTTT. This gives the protein CASSLGGRAEAFF.

The chain joins TRBV28 to TRBJ1-4; D might be TRBD1 (5 bases). Germline V gives CDR1 MDHEN, CDR2 SYDVKM. This CDR3 is built from 15 residues. V was trimmed by 7 bases and J by 13 bases, leaving 25 bases between them. CDR3 nucleotides: TGTGCCAGCACCGAGGTCGGCAGGGTAGGGATGGGACTGTTTTTT. This translates into CASTEVGRVGMGLFF.

V usage is TRBV5-8 and J usage is TRBJ2-5; TRBD1 aligns across 9 bases. The CDR3 length is 14 residues. After removal of 4 bases from V and 4 bases from J, the junction contained 5 bases not matched to a gene. CDR1 SGHTS and CDR2 YDEGEE come from the germline V gene. CDR3 bases: TGTGCCAGCAGCCCATTGACAGGGGGAGAGACCCAGTACTTC. This codes for CASSPLTGGETQYF.

The rearrangement joins TRBV7-2 to TRBJ2-5, with D maybe TRBD2 (5 bases). Between the trimmed V and J ends, which lost 5 bases and 2 bases, there was a span of 18 bases. The CDR3 sequence is 16 residues long. From germline, CDR1 is SGHTA and CDR2 FQGNSA. CDR3 sequence: CASSASGGGRQETQYF. The CDR3 nucleotides read TGTGCCAGCAGCGCCTCAGGAGGCGGGCGACAAGAGACCCAGTACTTC.

This chain joins TRBV4-3 and TRBJ2-5, with D perhaps TRBD2 (7 bases). Deletions cut 1 base from V and 5 bases from J, with 14 bases between. Germline V gene lookup returns CDR1 LGHNA and CDR2 YSLEER. The CDR3 loop spans 15 amino acids. CDR3 loop: CASSQGGGAGETQYF. The CDR3 bases are TGCGCCAGCAGCCAAGGAGGGGGGGCAGGGGAGACCCAGTACTTC.

The V and J genes are TRBV19 and TRBJ2-3; TRBD2 matches 7 bases. This CDR3 is 13 amino acids long. The germline V gene has CDR1 LNHDA and CDR2 SQIVND (reference sequence). Losses at the gene ends were 6 bases for V and 3 bases for J; bases not matched to a gene: 3. The CDR3 DNA reads as TGTGCCAGTAGCCCCGGGAGGACAGATACGCAGTATTTT. This sequence encodes CASSPGRTDTQYF.

The chain joins TRBV5-1 to TRBJ2-1; 9 bases align to TRBD1. Per germline, CDR1 SGHRS and CDR2 YFSETQ. The CDR3 is made up of 15 amino acids. After removal of 4 bases from V and 5 bases from J, the junction contained 7 bases not matched to a gene. The CDR3 sequence is CASSTAGTGNNEQFF. The CDR3 bases are TGCGCCAGCAGCACAGCCGGGACAGGGAACAATGAGCAGTTCTTC.

The chain couples TRBV5-5 to TRBJ2-1, with 8 nucleotides matching TRBD1. The CDR3 is 14 residues long. Germline loops: CDR1 SGHKS, CDR2 YYEKEE (reference sequence). Trimming removed 4 bases from V and 8 bases from J; junction bases left unmatched: 8. The CDR3 DNA reads as TGTGCCAGCAGCCGGGGACAGGTCGGGGATGAGCAGTTCTTC. Amino acids: CASSRGQVGDEQFF.

The V gene is TRBV2, the J gene TRBJ2-2; 7 bases align to TRBD1. CDR3 size: 15 residues. V dropped 6 bases and J dropped 3; count of bases not matched to a gene: 7. CDR1 SNHLY and CDR2 FYNNEI come from the germline V gene. The CDR3 DNA reads TGTGCCAGCAGCCGCGATGGGACAGACACCGGGGAGCTGTTTTTT. This translates into CASSRDGTDTGELFF.

The rearrangement uses TRBV30 and TRBJ2-2; 7 bases line up with TRBD1. CDR1 and CDR2 (germline): GTSNPN, SVGIG (reference sequence). The CDR3 has 15 amino acids. The V gene end was trimmed by 3 bases and the J gene end by 4 bases; junction bases not matched to a gene: 8. CDR3 region: CAWRSQGVITGELFF. The CDR3 coding sequence is TGTGCCTGGAGGTCTCAGGGGGTTATCACCGGGGAGCTGTTTTTT.

The V and J genes are TRBV4-2 and TRBJ1-5; D unclear. Trimming stripped 0 bases from V and 4 bases from J, with 7 bases between. The CDR3 extends over 14 amino acids. Germline V CDR1 and CDR2: LGHNA, YNFKEQ. CDR3 sequence reads: CASSQDLANQPQHF. CDR3 coding DNA: TGTGCCAGCAGCCAAGATCTGGCAAATCAGCCCCAGCATTTT.

In DNA form, the CDR3 reads TGTGCCAGCAGCCAAGGACTAGCGGGAGGTGAGCAGTACTTC. Translated: CASSQGLAGGEQYF. The V and J genes are TRBV7-3 and TRBJ2-7; 14 bases fit TRBD2. Trimming took 5 bases from V and 7 from J; bases not matched to a gene: 4. Germline values: CDR1 SGHTA, CDR2 FQGTGA. CDR3 size: 14 residues.

The sample holds a few counts of this clone. This rearrangement joins TRBV6-5 to TRBJ1-1; D is uncertain. This CDR3 has 13 residues. Trimming cost V 2 bases and J 2 bases, with 6 bases left between them. Germline lookup yields CDR1 MNHEY and CDR2 SVGAGI. In DNA form, the CDR3 reads TGTGCCAGCAGTTACGGGCAAAACACTGAAGCTTTCTTT. This codes for CASSYGQNTEAFF.

The chain couples TRBV30 to TRBJ2-2; TRBD2 aligns across 10 bases. The CDR3 length is 15 residues. The V and J ends lost 3 bases and 3 bases, in that order; junction bases with no gene match: 4. CDR1 is GTSNPN and CDR2 is SVGIG in the germline V gene (reference sequence). The CDR3 protein is CAWSLGLADTGELFF. DNA of the CDR3: TGTGCCTGGAGCCTTGGACTAGCGGACACCGGGGAGCTGTTTTTT.

This clone was seen once. In nucleotides, the CDR3 is TGTGCCAGCAGCTTATGGTTGACAGCGAACACTGAAGCTTTCTTT. It codes for CASSLWLTANTEAFF. V gene TRBV7-2 combines with J gene TRBJ1-1, with D perhaps matching TRBD1 (5 bases). Germline V gives CDR1 SGHTA, CDR2 FQGNSA. V was pared by 2 bases and J by 1 base, with 11 bases between. CDR3 length: 15 amino acids.

The chain links TRBV5-1 to TRBJ2-3; TRBD2 aligns across 7 bases. The CDR3 extends over 14 amino acids. After removal of 7 bases from V and 5 bases from J, the junction contained 10 bases not matched to a gene. Germline assignment: CDR1 SGHRS and CDR2 YFSETQ. CDR3 sequence reads: CASSMGGRIDTQYF. Written as DNA, the CDR3 is TGCGCCAGCTCAATGGGAGGGAGAATAGATACGCAGTATTTT.

The rearrangement links TRBV7-8 to TRBJ1-1; no firm D call. Trimming removed 2 bases at V and 6 bases at J, with 13 bases between. The length of the CDR3 is 14 residues. Germline CDR1 is SGHVS and CDR2 is FQNEAQ. CDR3 sequence reads: CASSLKRVSAEAFF. For the CDR3, the DNA is TGTGCCAGCAGCTTAAAACGGGTTTCGGCTGAAGCTTTCTTT.

The J gene is TRBJ2-3, the V gene TRBV5-6; D not resolved. With 3 bases removed from V and 1 base from J, the gap between germline ends came to 9 bases. This CDR3 spans 14 amino acids. Germline lookup yields CDR1 SGHDT and CDR2 YYEEEE. CDR3 nucleotides: TGTGCCAGCAGCTCCCCGAGAGGCACAGATACGCAGTATTTT. It codes for CASSSPRGTDTQYF.

The chain is built from TRBV29-1 and TRBJ2-1; a possible D gene is TRBD2 (5 bases). Trimming took off 0 bases at V and 0 bases at J, with 9 bases between the two ends. The germline V gene has CDR1 SQVTM and CDR2 ANQGSEA. This CDR3 comprises 15 residues. CDR3 DNA: TGCAGCGTTGAAGATCCGGGAATCTCCTACAATGAGCAGTTCTTC. Protein sequence: CSVEDPGISYNEQFF.